The next 8 T cell receptor beta chains were all read from a single sample in a study of blood T cell repertoires in COVID-19. Only in-frame clones appear in the TCRdb table, and some are missing; sequencing was by immunoSEQ multiplex PCR. Found here are roughly 220,000 clones, about 90% of them singletons; the top ten hold about 15%. The sequenced sample consisted of PBMCs or T cells enriched from blood (not recorded which). These receptors all come from a woman in her 50s with acute COVID-19.

The chain has TRBV5-6 and TRBJ2-1, with 7 bases aligning to TRBD2. The junction had 5 bases not matched to a gene; V was cut back by 1 base and J by 10 bases. The CDR3 is 13 residues long. Germline V gives CDR1 SGHDT, CDR2 YYEEEE. The CDR3 protein is CASSLKAGDEQFF. DNA for the CDR3: TGTGCCAGCAGCTTGAAGGCGGGAGACGAGCAGTTCTTC. The full variable domain, rest sourced from reference TRBV5-6 and TRBJ2-1, is DAGVTQSPTHLIKTRGQQVTLRCSPKSGHDTVSWYQQALGQGPQFIFQYYEEEERQRGNFPDRFSGHQFPNYSSELNVNALLLGDSALYLCASSLKAGDEQFFGPGTRLTVL.

The chain has TRBV6-5 and TRBJ1-2, with D unclear. Germline V gene lookup returns CDR1 MNHEY and CDR2 SVGAGI. Trimming removed 5 bases at V and 2 bases at J, with 9 bases between. CDR3 length: 13 residues. CDR3 protein: CASSNVLNYGYTF. Written as DNA, the CDR3 is TGTGCCAGCAGTAATGTTCTAAACTATGGCTACACCTTC.

The rearrangement joins TRBV27 to TRBJ1-4; a possible D gene is TRBD1 (5 bases). V was pared by 1 base and J by 8 bases, with 14 bases between. The CDR3 is 15 residues long. Per the germline V gene, CDR1 is MNHEY and CDR2 is SMNVEV (reference sequence). The DNA for the CDR3 is TGTGCCAGCAGTTTATTGGGGGGAGAAGGGGAAAAACTGTTTTTT. Its protein is CASSLLGGEGEKLFF.

This clone was detected a few times. The chain combines TRBV7-2 with TRBJ2-4; D is unclear. The CDR3 runs to 15 residues. Germline values: CDR1 SGHTA, CDR2 FQGNSA. V gave up 5 bases and J gave up 0 bases, with 11 bases separating them. The CDR3 is CASSPSALAKNIQYF. CDR3 DNA: TGTGCCAGCAGCCCCAGTGCTTTAGCCAAAAACATTCAGTACTTC.

This clone is a singleton in its sample. The CDR3, as DNA: TGTGCCATCAGTGCGGGGCAGGGGGCCGGGGAGCTGTTTTTT. It is translated as CAISAGQGAGELFF. The chain joins TRBV10-3 to TRBJ2-2, with 7 nucleotides matching TRBD1. This CDR3 is 14 amino acids long. V lost 4 bases and J lost 6; bases outside the gene matches: 5. Germline lookup yields CDR1 ENHRY and CDR2 SYGVKD.

The V gene is TRBV28, the J gene TRBJ2-1; D is perhaps TRBD2 (5 bases). The V gene's germline CDR1 is MDHEN and CDR2 SYDVKM. V was shortened by 8 bases and J by 2 bases, with 16 bases between the two germline ends. The CDR3 has 15 residues. The CDR3 is CASEGRDFAYNEQFF. Written as DNA, the CDR3 is TGTGCCAGCGAGGGTCGTGATTTCGCCTACAATGAGCAGTTCTTC.

This chain links TRBV6-6 with TRBJ2-7; tentative D call: TRBD1 (6 bases). V was trimmed by 6 bases and J by 6 bases, leaving 12 bases between them. This CDR3 has 12 amino acids. Germline V gene data show CDR1 as MNHNY and CDR2 as SVGAGI (reference sequence). The chain's CDR3 is CASRQGRGEQYF. For the CDR3, the DNA is TGTGCCAGCAGACAGGGTCGCGGCGAGCAGTACTTC.

This chain connects TRBV28 to TRBJ2-2; the match to TRBD2 covers 8 bases. The germline V gene encodes CDR1 MDHEN and CDR2 SYDVKM. The CDR3 has 13 amino acids. V dropped 6 bases and J dropped 5; count of bases not matched to a gene: 2. CDR3 nucleotides: TGTGCCAGCAGGCGGGGGGAGACCGGGGAGCTGTTTTTT. This codes for CASRRGETGELFF.